This is a list of T cell receptor beta chains from one sample in a study of graft-versus-host responses after intestinal transplantation. Clones were sequenced by immunoSEQ multiplex PCR, and TCRdb holds only the in-frame ones, with some missing. The sample lists more than 55,000 clones; approximately 90% were seen once. Material: PBMCs, obtained 26 days after transplant. The source is a human patient who received an intestinal transplant, so some T cells may come from the graft donor. Both conserved end residues are part of each CDR3. Fields, in order: clone size, J gene, V gene, D gene, CDR3 DNA, CDR3 protein. A D gene is named only where the DNA matches it firmly. Clone size is given for some rows only: seen once, a few or many times, or a class if the clone is expanded.

clone size: NA
J gene: TRBJ1-2
V gene: TRBV7-9
D gene: NA
CDR3 DNA: TGTGCCAGCAGCTTGGGGGCCGGGGGGCTCTATGGCTACACCTTC
CDR3 protein: CASSLGAGGLYGYTF

clone size: NA
J gene: TRBJ2-5
V gene: TRBV6-5
D gene: NA
CDR3 DNA: TGTGCCAGCAGTTCCTTATCAGGGCTCCAAGAGACCCAGTACTTC
CDR3 protein: CASSSLSGLQETQYF

clone size: NA
J gene: TRBJ2-1
V gene: TRBV2
D gene: NA
CDR3 DNA: TGTGCCAGCAGGAAGAGTGCTCTCTACCCTGTACATGAGCAGTTCTTC
CDR3 protein: CASRKSALYPVHEQFF

clone size: few
J gene: TRBJ2-2
V gene: TRBV6-6
D gene: NA
CDR3 DNA: TGTGCCAGCAGTTATGTAACCGGGGAGCTGTTTTTT
CDR3 protein: CASSYVTGELFF

clone size: NA
J gene: TRBJ2-1
V gene: TRBV6-1
D gene: NA
CDR3 DNA: TGTGCCAGCAGCCTTGCAGGGGCTTCCTACAATGAGCAGTTCTTC
CDR3 protein: CASSLAGASYNEQFF

clone size: NA
J gene: TRBJ1-2
V gene: TRBV9
D gene: TRBD1
CDR3 DNA: TGTGCCAGCAGCGTAGCTTCAGGGGGCGACGGTGACTATGGCTACACCTTC
CDR3 protein: CASSVASGGDGDYGYTF

clone size: NA
J gene: TRBJ1-1
V gene: TRBV18
D gene: NA
CDR3 DNA: TGTGCCAGCTCACCATTACGGAGGGCGTTAGGTAAGGACACTGAAGCTTTCTTT
CDR3 protein: CASSPLRRALGKDTEAFF

clone size: NA
J gene: TRBJ2-2
V gene: TRBV4-3
D gene: TRBD1
CDR3 DNA: TGCGCCAGCAGCCGTGCACCGGGACAGGGAACGAACACCGGGGAGCTGTTTTTT
CDR3 protein: CASSRAPGQGTNTGELFF

clone size: NA
J gene: TRBJ2-2
V gene: TRBV7-3
D gene: NA
CDR3 DNA: TGTGCCAGCAGCTTATTAGGGACTGAGCGGACCGGGGAGCTGTTTTTT
CDR3 protein: CASSLLGTERTGELFF

clone size: NA
J gene: TRBJ1-6
V gene: TRBV7-9
D gene: NA
CDR3 DNA: TGTGCCAGCAGCTCCTCGGCCTTCCGGAGCGATAATTCACCCCTCCACTTT
CDR3 protein: CASSSSAFRSDNSPLHF

clone size: once
J gene: TRBJ2-3
V gene: TRBV28
D gene: TRBD1
CDR3 DNA: TGTGCCAGCAGGGGACAGGGCTTCACAGATACGCAGTATTTT
CDR3 protein: CASRGQGFTDTQYF

clone size: NA
J gene: TRBJ2-1
V gene: TRBV9
D gene: TRBD2
CDR3 DNA: TGTGCCAGCAGCGTATCAGGGACTAGCGGATACAATGAGCAGTTCTTC
CDR3 protein: CASSVSGTSGYNEQFF

clone size: NA
J gene: TRBJ2-1
V gene: TRBV5-1
D gene: TRBD1
CDR3 DNA: TGCGCCAGCAGCTTGGAGGGGGCTGGCTCCTACAATGAGCAGTTCTTC
CDR3 protein: CASSLEGAGSYNEQFF

clone size: NA
J gene: TRBJ1-2
V gene: TRBV10-3
D gene: TRBD1
CDR3 DNA: TGTGCCATCCTTACAGCCACGGGACAGGCGGGTGGCTACACCTTC
CDR3 protein: CAILTATGQAGGYTF

clone size: NA
J gene: TRBJ1-6
V gene: TRBV4-3
D gene: NA
CDR3 DNA: TGCGCCAGCAGCCAAGCGGCAGGGTACAGCTCCTATAATTCACCCCTCCACTTT
CDR3 protein: CASSQAAGYSSYNSPLHF

clone size: few
J gene: TRBJ2-7
V gene: TRBV21-1
D gene: NA
CDR3 DNA: TGTGCCAGCAGCAAAGGGTCTAGCGGGGGGACCTACGAGCAGTACTTC
CDR3 protein: CASSKGSSGGTYEQYF

clone size: NA
J gene: TRBJ1-3
V gene: TRBV4-1
D gene: NA
CDR3 DNA: TGCGCCAGCAGCCAAGATGCGGGAAACACCATATATTTT
CDR3 protein: CASSQDAGNTIYF

clone size: NA
J gene: TRBJ2-7
V gene: TRBV19
D gene: TRBD2
CDR3 DNA: TGTGCCAGTAGTATCGGGGAGGGGACCTACGAGCAGTACTTC
CDR3 protein: CASSIGEGTYEQYF

clone size: NA
J gene: TRBJ2-3
V gene: TRBV9
D gene: TRBD2
CDR3 DNA: TGTGCCAGCAGCGTAGGGGTCGATCTAGCGGGGCAAACAGATACGCAGTATTTT
CDR3 protein: CASSVGVDLAGQTDTQYF

clone size: NA
J gene: TRBJ2-5
V gene: TRBV14
D gene: NA
CDR3 DNA: TGTGCCAGCAGCCCTAGTGACAGCTGGAGAGAGACCCAGTACTTC
CDR3 protein: CASSPSDSWRETQYF

clone size: NA
J gene: TRBJ1-2
V gene: TRBV6-1
D gene: NA
CDR3 DNA: TGTGCCAGCAGTCCCGGAGGGGAGGGTTATGGCTACACCTTC
CDR3 protein: CASSPGGEGYGYTF

clone size: NA
J gene: TRBJ2-1
V gene: TRBV27
D gene: TRBD2
CDR3 DNA: TGTGCCAGCAGTTGGGGAACGGGACTAGGCAATGAGCAGTTCTTC
CDR3 protein: CASSWGTGLGNEQFF

clone size: NA
J gene: TRBJ1-6
V gene: TRBV4-1
D gene: NA
CDR3 DNA: TGCGCCAGCAGCACGCAGGGTAGCTCCTATAATTCACCCCTCCACTTT
CDR3 protein: CASSTQGSSYNSPLHF

clone size: NA
J gene: TRBJ1-4
V gene: TRBV27
D gene: NA
CDR3 DNA: TGTGCCAGCAGTTTACGGGGGGCTGGTGAAAAACTGTTTTTT
CDR3 protein: CASSLRGAGEKLFF

clone size: NA
J gene: TRBJ1-1
V gene: TRBV2
D gene: TRBD1
CDR3 DNA: TGTGCCACCCGTGTGGGACAGGGGGCGCAGACTGAAGCTTTCTTT
CDR3 protein: CATRVGQGAQTEAFF

clone size: NA
J gene: TRBJ2-1
V gene: TRBV29-1
D gene: TRBD2
CDR3 DNA: TGCAGCGTTGACGGGACTAGCGGGAGAGGCGATGAGCAGTTCTTC
CDR3 protein: CSVDGTSGRGDEQFF

clone size: NA
J gene: TRBJ2-5
V gene: TRBV5-4
D gene: TRBD2
CDR3 DNA: TGTGCCAGCAGCTTCACAGCGGGGGAGGTAGAGACCCAGTACTTC
CDR3 protein: CASSFTAGEVETQYF

clone size: NA
J gene: TRBJ2-7
V gene: TRBV27
D gene: TRBD1
CDR3 DNA: TGTGCCAGCAGTTCGGCAGGGGGCTCCTACGAGCAGTACTTC
CDR3 protein: CASSSAGGSYEQYF

clone size: NA
J gene: TRBJ2-2
V gene: TRBV4-1
D gene: TRBD2
CDR3 DNA: TGCGCCAGCAGCCACGCCCCGGGACTAGCGGGGCCCAACACCGGGGAGCTGTTTTTT
CDR3 protein: CASSHAPGLAGPNTGELFF

clone size: NA
J gene: TRBJ2-7
V gene: TRBV6-5
D gene: TRBD1
CDR3 DNA: TGTGCCACCCTCTTTGGACAGGGGTCTCGTGAGCAGTACTTC
CDR3 protein: CATLFGQGSREQYF

clone size: NA
J gene: TRBJ1-4
V gene: TRBV28
D gene: NA
CDR3 DNA: TGTGCCAGTAGAACTTCAACTAATGAAAAACTGTTTTTT
CDR3 protein: CASRTSTNEKLFF

clone size: NA
J gene: TRBJ2-7
V gene: TRBV10-2
D gene: TRBD1
CDR3 DNA: TGCGCCAGCAGTGAGTCGACAGGGGCCGCGCCCTACGAGCAGTACTTC
CDR3 protein: CASSESTGAAPYEQYF

clone size: NA
J gene: TRBJ1-2
V gene: TRBV28
D gene: NA
CDR3 DNA: TGTGCCAGCAGTATCTCGACACAAGTGGTAAACTATGGCTACACCTTC
CDR3 protein: CASSISTQVVNYGYTF

clone size: NA
J gene: TRBJ2-7
V gene: TRBV9
D gene: TRBD2
CDR3 DNA: TGTGCCAGCAGTCGGACTAGCGGGAGGGCCTACGAGCAGTACTTC
CDR3 protein: CASSRTSGRAYEQYF

clone size: NA
J gene: TRBJ2-7
V gene: TRBV4-1
D gene: TRBD1
CDR3 DNA: TGCGCCAGCAGCCAAGGGACAGGGCGGGAGCAGTACTTC
CDR3 protein: CASSQGTGREQYF

clone size: NA
J gene: TRBJ1-6
V gene: TRBV9
D gene: TRBD1
CDR3 DNA: TGTGCCAGCAGCGTAGGGGACAGCGTTTCACCCCTCCACTTT
CDR3 protein: CASSVGDSVSPLHF

clone size: few
J gene: TRBJ2-5
V gene: TRBV14
D gene: NA
CDR3 DNA: TGTGCCAGCAGGGCAAGCGTGGCTACGGGGAACCAAGAGACCCAGTACTTC
CDR3 protein: CASRASVATGNQETQYF

clone size: NA
J gene: TRBJ2-7
V gene: TRBV19
D gene: TRBD1
CDR3 DNA: TGTGCCAGTAGTCGGACAGGGACCTCCTACGAGCAGTACTTC
CDR3 protein: CASSRTGTSYEQYF

clone size: NA
J gene: TRBJ2-7
V gene: TRBV29-1
D gene: TRBD1
CDR3 DNA: TGCAGCGTTAAACAGGGGCGCGCCTACGAGCAGTACTTC
CDR3 protein: CSVKQGRAYEQYF

clone size: NA
J gene: TRBJ2-3
V gene: TRBV4-1
D gene: NA
CDR3 DNA: TGCGCCAGCAGCCAAAATCTAGATACGCAGTATTTT
CDR3 protein: CASSQNLDTQYF

clone size: NA
J gene: TRBJ1-1
V gene: TRBV5-6
D gene: NA
CDR3 DNA: TGTGCCAGCAGCTTGGGGCTCCTGAACACTGAAGCTTTCTTT
CDR3 protein: CASSLGLLNTEAFF

clone size: NA
J gene: TRBJ2-2
V gene: TRBV6-5
D gene: NA
CDR3 DNA: TGTGCCAGCACCACGGGGGAGGCGAACACCGGGGAGCTGTTTTTT
CDR3 protein: CASTTGEANTGELFF

clone size: NA
J gene: TRBJ2-3
V gene: TRBV5-1
D gene: TRBD1
CDR3 DNA: TGCGCCAGCAGCTTGGAGTGGACAGGGGGCCCAGATACGCAGTATTTT
CDR3 protein: CASSLEWTGGPDTQYF

clone size: NA
J gene: TRBJ2-7
V gene: TRBV18
D gene: TRBD1
CDR3 DNA: TGTGCCAGCTCACAGGACAGGGGCCAACCCTACGAGCAGTACTTC
CDR3 protein: CASSQDRGQPYEQYF